Sequencing of this T cell receptor beta chain was carried out in a study of metastatic and nonmetastatic thyroid tumors. In the study overall: Repertoires of blood and of tissue (tumor or nodule) from malignant and benign thyroid patients were compared.

TCRdb re-clonotyped the PCR reads through MiXCR. The sample records 40,000 to 45,000 clones, about 3.3% being singletons. Thyroid surgery took place with no prior treatment in any patient. V was clipped by 5 bases and J by 6 bases; unmatched bases: 5. Germline assignment: CDR1 LNHDA and CDR2 SQIVND (reference sequence). The CDR3 loop spans 15 amino acids. Sequencing was done on a sample of blood. V usage is TRBV19 and J usage is TRBJ1-4; TRBD1 agrees at 11 bases. The TCR originated in a female donor with papillary thyroid cancer or a benign thyroid nodule (not recorded which). Some clones in this sample may be carry-over from other donors' samples. The chain's CDR3 is CASSLGQGAHEKLFF. CDR3 nucleotides: TGTGCCAGTAGTCTCGGACAGGGGGCGCATGAAAAACTGTTTTTT. Based on the CDR3 plus reference TRBV19 and TRBJ1-4, the full variable domain is DGGITQSPKYLFRKEGQNVTLSCEQNLNHDAMYWYRQDPGQGLRLIYYSQIVNDFQKGDIAEGYSVSREKKESFPLTVTSAQKNPTAFYLCASSLGQGAHEKLFFGSGTQLSVL.